This TCR beta chain appears in the sequencing data of a study of blood T cell repertoires in COVID-19. TCRdb keeps only in-frame clones here, not all; method: immunoSEQ multiplex PCR. The repertoire consists of some 120,000 clones, with roughly four fifths occurring once and the leading ten covering roughly 15%. This receptor was obtained from a woman in her forties or fifties with acute or convalescent COVID-19. The sequencing input was peripheral blood.

In DNA, the CDR3 is TGTGCCTGGAGTGTACAGGGGGGGGCTACCTACAATGAGCAGTTCTTC. Translating gives CAWSVQGGATYNEQFF. The rearrangement uses TRBV30 and TRBJ2-1, with a possible D match to TRBD1 (8 bases). Germline V gene data show CDR1 as GTSNPN and CDR2 as SVGIG (reference sequence). Deletions cut 0 bases from V and 2 bases from J, with 14 bases between. The CDR3 covers 16 residues.